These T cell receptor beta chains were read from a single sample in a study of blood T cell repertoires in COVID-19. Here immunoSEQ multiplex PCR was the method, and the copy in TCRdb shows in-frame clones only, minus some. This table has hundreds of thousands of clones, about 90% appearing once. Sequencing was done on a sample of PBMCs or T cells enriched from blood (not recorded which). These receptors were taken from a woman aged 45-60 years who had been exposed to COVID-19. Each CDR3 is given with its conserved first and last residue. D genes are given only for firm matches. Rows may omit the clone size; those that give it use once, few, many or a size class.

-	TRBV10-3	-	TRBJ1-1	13	TGTGCCATCAGTGTGGAGGGAAGTGTGGTCTACTTCTTT	CAISVEGSVVYFF
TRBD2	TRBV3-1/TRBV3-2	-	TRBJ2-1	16	TGTGCCAGCAGCCAAGATCGACTAGCGGGCTACAATGAGCAGTTCTTC	CASSQDRLAGYNEQFF
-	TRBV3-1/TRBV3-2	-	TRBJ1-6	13	TGTGCCAGCAGCCCGTCGGGGAGTTCACCCCTCCACTTT	CASSPSGSSPLHF
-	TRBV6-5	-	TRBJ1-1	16	TGTGCCAGCAGTTACATCGGGGTCGGATTGAACACTGAAGCTTTCTTT	CASSYIGVGLNTEAFF
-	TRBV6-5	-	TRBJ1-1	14	TGTGCCAGCAGTTACTCGACGGGAAGACCTGAAGCTTTCTTT	CASSYSTGRPEAFF
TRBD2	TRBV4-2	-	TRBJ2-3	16	TGTGCCAGCAGCCAAGTCGGAGCGGGGCGCACAGATACGCAGTATTTT	CASSQVGAGRTDTQYF
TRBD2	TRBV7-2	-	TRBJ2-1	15	TGTGCCAGCAGCTTAATGGTTGGGGCGGGGGATGAGCAGTTCTTC	CASSLMVGAGDEQFF
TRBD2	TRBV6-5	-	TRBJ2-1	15	TGTGCCAGCACCACGGGGGGGAGCTCCTACAATGAGCAGTTCTTC	CASTTGGSSYNEQFF
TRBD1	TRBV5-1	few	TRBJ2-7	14	TGCGCCAGCAGCCTAGGGACAGGTAACTACGAGCAGTACTTC	CASSLGTGNYEQYF
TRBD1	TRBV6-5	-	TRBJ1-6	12	TGTGCCAGCAGGCGGGACAGCTCACCCCTCCACTTT	CASRRDSSPLHF
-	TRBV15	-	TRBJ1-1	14	TGTGCCACCAGCAGCACAGGGTGGGGCACTGAAGCTTTCTTT	CATSSTGWGTEAFF
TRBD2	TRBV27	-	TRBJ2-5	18	TGTGCCAGCAGTTTGGCGGGAGATAGCCGGCCGGACCAAGAGACCCAGTACTTC	CASSLAGDSRPDQETQYF
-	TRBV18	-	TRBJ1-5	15	TGTGCCAGCTCACAAAACACGGGGGACAATCAGCCCCAGCATTTT	CASSQNTGDNQPQHF
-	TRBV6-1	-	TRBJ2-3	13	TGTGCCAGCAGTGAACTCGGGGTAGATACGCAGTATTTT	CASSELGVDTQYF
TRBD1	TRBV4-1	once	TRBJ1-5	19	TGCGCCAGCAGCCAAGTCGACAGGGGCCATCGGGATAGCAATCAGCCCCAGCATTTT	CASSQVDRGHRDSNQPQHF
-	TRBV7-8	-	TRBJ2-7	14	TGTGCCAGCAGGGCAGGTGGGAGCTCCTACGAGCAGTACTTC	CASRAGGSSYEQYF
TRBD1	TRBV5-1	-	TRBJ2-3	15	TGCGCCAGCAGCAACAGGACAGGTTCCACAGATACGCAGTATTTT	CASSNRTGSTDTQYF
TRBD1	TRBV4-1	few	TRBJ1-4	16	TGCGCCAGCAGCCAATGGGCAGGGGGTATATATGAAAAACTGTTTTTT	CASSQWAGGIYEKLFF
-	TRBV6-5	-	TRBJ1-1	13	TGTGCCAGCAGTTTGGGCGAAGACACTGAAGCTTTCTTT	CASSLGEDTEAFF
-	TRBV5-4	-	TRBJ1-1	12	TGTGCCAGCAGGTCCTTGAACACTGAAGCTTTCTTT	CASRSLNTEAFF
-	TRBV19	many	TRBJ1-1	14	TGTGCCAGTAGTATTTTACAGACGAACACTGAAGCTTTCTTT	CASSILQTNTEAFF
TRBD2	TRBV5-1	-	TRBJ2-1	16	TGCGCCAGCACCTTGGGGAGCGGGGGTTCCTACAATGAGCAGTTCTTC	CASTLGSGGSYNEQFF
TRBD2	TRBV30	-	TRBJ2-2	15	TGTGCCTGGAGTGCCATCGGGGGGGCCACCGGGGAGCTGTTTTTT	CAWSAIGGATGELFF
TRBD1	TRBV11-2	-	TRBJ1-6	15	TGTGCCAGCAGCGCAACCGGGACAGCAAATTCACCCCTCCACTTT	CASSATGTANSPLHF
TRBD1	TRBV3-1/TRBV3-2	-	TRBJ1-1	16	TGTGCCAGCAGCGGACAGGGTGGATGGGCGAACACTGAAGCTTTCTTT	CASSGQGGWANTEAFF
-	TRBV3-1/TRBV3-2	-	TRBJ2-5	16	TGTGCCAGCAGCCAAGTTCAGGGGCCCTTCACAGAGACCCAGTACTTC	CASSQVQGPFTETQYF
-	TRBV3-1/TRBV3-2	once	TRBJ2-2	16	TGTGCCAGCAGCCAAGGGGCGGGGCGTCACACCGGGGAGCTGTTTTTT	CASSQGAGRHTGELFF
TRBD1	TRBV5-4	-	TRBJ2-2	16	TGTGCCAGCAGCTTGGGACAGGGGTATTCCACCGGGGAGCTGTTTTTT	CASSLGQGYSTGELFF
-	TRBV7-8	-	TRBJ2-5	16	TGTGCCAGCAGCCCTCGGAACGGGGGACGATGGGAGACCCAGTACTTC	CASSPRNGGRWETQYF
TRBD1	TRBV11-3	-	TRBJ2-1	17	TGTGCCAGCAGCTTAGACCCCCCCAGGGGGTTCGACAATGAGCAGTTCTTC	CASSLDPPRGFDNEQFF
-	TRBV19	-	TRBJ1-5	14	TGTGCCAGTACCAGGGGTGGGGTGGGTCAGCCCCAGCATTTT	CASTRGGVGQPQHF
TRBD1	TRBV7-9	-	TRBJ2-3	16	TGTGCCAGCAGCCCCTGGACAGGTTCTAGCACAGATACGCAGTATTTT	CASSPWTGSSTDTQYF
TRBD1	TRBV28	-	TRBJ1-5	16	TGTGCCAGCAGTCCACTCCGGCAGGGGGCTCGTCAGCCCCAGCATTTT	CASSPLRQGARQPQHF
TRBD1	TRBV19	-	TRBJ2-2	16	TGTGCCAGTAGTACACCGGGACAGCCTTTCACCGGGGAGCTGTTTTTT	CASSTPGQPFTGELFF
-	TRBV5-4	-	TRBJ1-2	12	TGTGCCAGCCAAGCGGACAGCTATGGCTACACCTTC	CASQADSYGYTF
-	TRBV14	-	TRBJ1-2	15	TGTGCCAGCAGCCAAGGGGGCCCGGAAAACTATGGCTACACCTTC	CASSQGGPENYGYTF
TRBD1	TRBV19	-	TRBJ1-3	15	TGTGCCAGTCGACAGGGCGGGGAGTCTGGAAACACCATATATTTT	CASRQGGESGNTIYF
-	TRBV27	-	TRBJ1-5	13	TGTGCCAGCAGTCGGGGGTCAAATCAGCCCCAGCATTTT	CASSRGSNQPQHF
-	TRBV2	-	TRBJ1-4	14	TGTGCCAGCAGTGAATCCCCGGGAACGGGGAAACTGTTTTTT	CASSESPGTGKLFF
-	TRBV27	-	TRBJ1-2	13	TGTGCCAGCAGTTTAGGGCAGGGTGGGGGCTACACCTTC	CASSLGQGGGYTF
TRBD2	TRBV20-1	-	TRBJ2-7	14	TGCAGTGCTAGTTTAGCGGGGGAATCCTACGAGCAGTACTTC	CSASLAGESYEQYF
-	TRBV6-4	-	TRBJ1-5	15	TGTGCCAGCAGGGAGGGATTTCCTCCCGGGCAGCCCCAGCATTTT	CASREGFPPGQPQHF
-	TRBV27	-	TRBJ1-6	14	TGTGCCAGCAGTTTAGGGCTTGACACCCAGGGGCTCCACTTT	CASSLGLDTQGLHF
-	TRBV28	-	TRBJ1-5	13	TGTGCCAGCAGTTTAAGCGCAGGGCGAATACAGCATTTT	CASSLSAGRIQHF
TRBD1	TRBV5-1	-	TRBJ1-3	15	TGCGCCAGCAGCCAAGACAGGGCAGGTGGGAACACCATATATTTT	CASSQDRAGGNTIYF
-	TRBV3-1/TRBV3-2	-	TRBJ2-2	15	TGTGCCAGCAGCCAAGCTCAGGGGTACACCGGGGAGCTGTTTTTT	CASSQAQGYTGELFF
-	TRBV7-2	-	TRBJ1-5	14	TGTGCCAGCAGCCCCGAACTTATTAATCAGCCCCAGCATTTT	CASSPELINQPQHF
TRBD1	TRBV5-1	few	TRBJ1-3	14	TGCGCCAGCAGCGGGACAGGGTCTGGCGACACCATATATTTT	CASSGTGSGDTIYF
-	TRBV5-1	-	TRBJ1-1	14	TGCGCCAGCAGCTTACCGGACAGGAACACTGAAGCTTTCTTT	CASSLPDRNTEAFF
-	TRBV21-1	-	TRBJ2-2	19	TGTGCCAGCAGCAAAGTGGGCACTAGCGGGGGAGGGTTAGGCGGGGAGCTGTTTTTT	CASSKVGTSGGGLGGELFF
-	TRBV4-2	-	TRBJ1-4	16	TGTGCCAGCAGCCAAGAGCCATGGAGAGTTAATGAAAAACTGTTTTTT	CASSQEPWRVNEKLFF
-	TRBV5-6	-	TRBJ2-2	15	TGTGCCAGCAGCTTACCGGACAGAGACACCGGGGAGCTGTTTTTT	CASSLPDRDTGELFF
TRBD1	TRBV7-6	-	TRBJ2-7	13	TGTGCCAGCAGCTTAGGACAGGGTCGTGAGCAGTACTTC	CASSLGQGREQYF
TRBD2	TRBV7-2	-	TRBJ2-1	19	TGTGCCAGCAGCCCACTAGCTAGCGGGGGGGCCGGGCGTAGGAATGAGCAGTTCTTC	CASSPLASGGAGRRNEQFF
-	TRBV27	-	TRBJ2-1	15	TGTGCCAGCACCAGGGGGGTATACTCCTACAATGAGCAGTTCTTC	CASTRGVYSYNEQFF
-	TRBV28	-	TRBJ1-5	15	TGTGCCAGCAGTTTAACAGATAATAGCAATCAGCCCCAGCATTTT	CASSLTDNSNQPQHF
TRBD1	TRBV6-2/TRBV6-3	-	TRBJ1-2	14	TGTGCCAGCAGTTATCCCGGGACAGGATATGGCTACACCTTC	CASSYPGTGYGYTF
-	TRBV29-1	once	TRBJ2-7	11	TGCAGCGTGGACACCGCCTACGAGCAGTACTTC	CSVDTAYEQYF
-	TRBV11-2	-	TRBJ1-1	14	TGTGCCAGCAGCTTAGGGGCAGGGAACACTGAAGCTTTCTTT	CASSLGAGNTEAFF
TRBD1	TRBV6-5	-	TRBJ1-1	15	TGTGCCAGCAGTTACTTCGGACAGGGAGGGACTGAAGCTTTCTTT	CASSYFGQGGTEAFF